This record covers a single T cell receptor (beta chain). TCRdb keeps only in-frame clones here, not all; method: immunoSEQ multiplex PCR. Among about 27,000 clones listed, 70% to 80% were seen once. The sample comes from a study of PD-1 blockade in classical Hodgkin lymphoma. Patients all relapsed after autologous stem cell transplantation, and there was variation in brentuximab vedotin exposure. With magnetic negative selection, CD4+ T cells were purified from PBMCs that had been thawed. The germline V gene encodes CDR1 LNHDA and CDR2 SQIVND (reference sequence). The CDR3 runs to 14 residues. Trimming shortened V by 8 bases and J by 7 bases, and 17 bases separated the two germline ends.

This specimen was CD4+ T cells from blood, taken at baseline. This TCR was sampled from a human donor with classical Hodgkin lymphoma. The chain is built from TRBV19 and TRBJ2-2, with D perhaps matching TRBD2 (6 bases). The CDR3 loop is CASWDSTQNGELFF. CDR3 DNA sequence: TGTGCCAGTTGGGACTCTACACAAAACGGGGAGCTGTTTTTT.